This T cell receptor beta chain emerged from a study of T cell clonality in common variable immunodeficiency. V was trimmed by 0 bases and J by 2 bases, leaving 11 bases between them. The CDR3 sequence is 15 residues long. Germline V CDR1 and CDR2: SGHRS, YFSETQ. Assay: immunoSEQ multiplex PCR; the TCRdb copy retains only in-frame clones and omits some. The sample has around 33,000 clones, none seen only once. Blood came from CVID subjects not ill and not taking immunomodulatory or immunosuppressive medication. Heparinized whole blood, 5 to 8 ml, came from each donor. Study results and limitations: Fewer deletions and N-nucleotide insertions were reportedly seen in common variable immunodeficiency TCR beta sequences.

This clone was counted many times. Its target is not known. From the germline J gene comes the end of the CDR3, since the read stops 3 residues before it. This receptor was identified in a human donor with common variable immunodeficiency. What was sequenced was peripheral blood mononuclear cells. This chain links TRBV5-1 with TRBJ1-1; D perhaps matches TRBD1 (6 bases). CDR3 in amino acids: CASSLGTDYNTEAFF. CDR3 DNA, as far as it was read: TGCGCCAGCAGCTTGGGGACAGATTATAACACTGAA.